The 31 T cell receptor beta chains below were found in one sample sequenced in a study of T cell responses to AZD1222 COVID-19 vaccine. Sequencing used immunoSEQ multiplex PCR; TCRdb keeps in-frame clones, though not all of them. The sample records more than 110,000 clones, roughly nine tenths being singletons. This specimen was peripheral blood, taken on day 0 of AZD1222 vaccination. These receptors were obtained from an adult in good health.

The chain couples TRBV7-2 to TRBJ2-3; the D is unclear. Germline CDR1 reads SGHTA; CDR2 reads FQGNSA. V was shortened by 2 bases and J by 4 bases, with 7 bases between the two germline ends. The CDR3 is made up of 13 amino acids. The CDR3 here is CASSLLSPDTQYF. For the CDR3, the DNA is TGTGCCAGCAGCTTATTGTCCCCAGATACGCAGTATTTT.

Only one count was recorded for this clone. The chain carries TRBV19 and TRBJ2-3; D might be TRBD2 (5 bases). There are 16 residues in the CDR3. Germline CDR1 is LNHDA and CDR2 is SQIVND (reference sequence). Trimming took off 6 bases at V and 4 bases at J, with 20 bases between the two ends. DNA of the CDR3: TGTGCCAGTAGCAACGGGGAGCTAGTCAGTTCAGATACGCAGTATTTT. Amino acid sequence: CASSNGELVSSDTQYF.

With respect to this clone: The sample contains more than one DNA sequence encoding this CDR3. V is TRBV3-1 (or the pseudogene TRBV3-2) and J is TRBJ1-3; no firm D call. CDR3 length: 12 residues. Germline V gene sequence: CDR1 LGHDT, CDR2 YNNKEL (reference sequence). V was trimmed by 1 base and J by 4 bases, leaving 2 bases between them. The CDR3 here is CASSQVGNTIYF. In nucleotides, the CDR3 is TGTGCCAGCAGCCAAGTAGGAAACACCATATATTTT.

The CDR3 spells CASSLDRTGNTIYF. The DNA for the CDR3 is TGTGCCAGCAGCTTAGACAGGACTGGAAACACCATATATTTT. The rearrangement joins TRBV7-8 to TRBJ1-3; tentative D call: TRBD1 (5 bases). Germline assignment: CDR1 SGHVS and CDR2 FQNEAQ. The CDR3 has 14 amino acids. V dropped 1 base and J dropped 2 bases, with 6 bases sitting between them.

The chain joins TRBV28 to TRBJ1-6, with 10 bases fitting TRBD1. The CDR3 covers 15 residues. CDR1 MDHEN and CDR2 SYDVKM come from the germline V gene. V lost 3 bases and J lost 10; bases outside the gene matches: 6. The chain's CDR3 is CASSFPGQGGSPLHF. In nucleotides, the CDR3 is TGTGCCAGCAGTTTCCCCGGACAGGGGGGGTCACCCCTCCACTTT.

The chain is built from TRBV30 and TRBJ1-5; D is unresolved. The CDR3 length is 15 residues. The germline V gene has CDR1 GTSNPN and CDR2 SVGIG (reference sequence). Trimming took off 1 base at V and 0 bases at J, with 10 bases between the two ends. The CDR3 reads CAWSGKVYSNQPQHF. The CDR3 DNA follows: TGTGCCTGGAGTGGAAAGGTCTATAGCAATCAGCCCCAGCATTTT.

This chain links TRBV7-2 with TRBJ2-2, with 7 positions matching TRBD2. Germline trimming cut 6 bases from V and 5 bases from J; bases unmatched to any gene: 3. CDR1 is SGHTA, CDR2 FQGNSA, per germline. CDR3 length equals 13 residues. The CDR3 sequence is CASSGGLTGELFF. In nucleotides, the CDR3 is TGTGCCAGCAGTGGGGGACTAACCGGGGAGCTGTTTTTT. Filled out from reference TRBV7-2 and TRBJ2-2, the complete variable domain reads GAGVSQSPSNKVTEKGKDVELRCDPISGHTALYWYRQSLGQGLEFLIYFQGNSAPDKSGLPSDRFSAERTGGSVSTLTIQRTQQEDSAVYLCASSGGLTGELFFGEGSRLTVL.

J is TRBJ2-1 and V is TRBV24-1, with unresolved D. In germline, CDR1 is KGHDR, CDR2 SFDVKD. This CDR3 region has 13 residues. The V and J ends lost 5 bases and 5 bases respectively, with 9 bases between them. The CDR3 DNA reads as TGTGCCACCAGTGGTAGCCACCACAATGAGCAGTTCTTC. As protein: CATSGSHHNEQFF.

The sample holds one count of this clone. The chain carries TRBV12-3 or TRBV12-4 and TRBJ1-1, with unresolved D. The CDR3 loop spans 13 amino acids. V dropped 3 bases and J dropped 5 bases, with 10 bases sitting between them. CDR3 bases: TGTGCCAGCAGTTTCGGCAGTCGGACTGAAGCTTTCTTT. It translates to CASSFGSRTEAFF.

This CDR3 reads CASSMRGQLQETQYF. The CDR3 nucleotides read TGCGCCAGCAGCATGAGGGGACAGCTCCAAGAGACCCAGTACTTC. J is TRBJ2-5 and V is TRBV5-1, with 7 bases that match TRBD1. The CDR3 has 15 amino acids. Germline loops: CDR1 SGHRS, CDR2 YFSETQ. Trimming removed 4 bases from V and 1 base from J; junction bases left unmatched: 7.

The V and J genes are TRBV5-1 and TRBJ1-4; perhaps TRBD1 as D (5 bases). Germline V gives CDR1 SGHRS, CDR2 YFSETQ. Trimming removed 4 bases at V and 0 bases at J, with 13 bases between. There are 16 residues in the CDR3. In DNA, the CDR3 is TGCGCCAGCAGCGGGGGGACGGCAGCAACTAATGAAAAACTGTTTTTT. This sequence encodes CASSGGTAATNEKLFF.

The chain employs TRBV7-2 and TRBJ2-2; possibly TRBD1 or TRBD2 for D (5 bases each). In germline, CDR1 is SGHTA, CDR2 FQGNSA. CDR3 length: 14 residues. Trimming removed 7 bases from V and 5 bases from J, with 14 bases in between. The CDR3 region has the DNA TGTGCCAGCATGGTGGGGGATCGGACCGGGGAGCTGTTTTTT. Residues: CASMVGDRTGELFF.

V is TRBV24-1 and J is TRBJ2-1, with 7 positions matching TRBD2. J lost 8 bases, V lost 7 bases, and 4 bases had no gene match. Germline assignment: CDR1 KGHDR and CDR2 SFDVKD. CDR3 length equals 12 residues. This chain's CDR3 is CATRDLADEQFF. CDR3 in DNA: TGTGCCACCAGGGATCTAGCGGATGAGCAGTTCTTC.

Only one count was recorded for this clone. The gene calls are TRBV29-1 and TRBJ1-2; a possible D gene is TRBD1 (6 bases). This CDR3 contains 13 residues. Germline CDR1 is SQVTM and CDR2 is ANQGSEA. The V end lost 6 bases, the J end lost 7 bases, and 18 bases lay between the germline ends. CDR3 in DNA: TGCAGCGTCCCTGTCCAGGGGAGGAGTGGCTACACCTTC. Protein sequence: CSVPVQGRSGYTF.

The chain joins TRBV6-5 to TRBJ2-1; D is unclear. The V end was cut by 7 bases, the J end by 6 bases, with 7 bases between. The CDR3 contains 11 residues. Germline V gene sequence: CDR1 MNHEY, CDR2 SVGAGI. CDR3 nucleotides: TGTGCCAGCACCGGCAGCAATGAGCAGTTCTTC. Translated: CASTGSNEQFF.

The genes are TRBV7-8 and TRBJ2-7; 7 nucleotides agree with TRBD1. The CDR3 covers 16 residues. Germline V gene data show CDR1 as SGHVS and CDR2 as FQNEAQ. V trimming: 5 bases; J trimming: 4 bases; junction bases outside the gene matches: 14. CDR3 loop: CASSTRGRDSQYEQYF. CDR3 bases: TGTGCCAGCAGCACGAGGGGAAGGGACAGTCAGTACGAGCAGTACTTC.

The V and J genes are TRBV6-5 and TRBJ2-2, with 7 bases that match TRBD1. In germline, CDR1 is MNHEY, CDR2 SVGAGI. V was pared by 8 bases and J by 0 bases, with 3 bases of the junction left unmatched. The CDR3 totals 14 residues. The DNA for the CDR3 is TGTGCCAGCGGGGACAGCGCGAACACCGGGGAGCTGTTTTTT. Protein product: CASGDSANTGELFF.

This chain joins TRBV11-3 and TRBJ1-1; possibly TRBD1 for D (6 bases). Per the germline V gene, CDR1 is SGHNT and CDR2 is YENEEA. The CDR3 totals 17 residues. Deletions cut 5 bases from V and 4 bases from J, with 23 bases between. CDR3 DNA sequence: TGTGCCAGCAGCGATAGAGAACAGGGCTCACGAGCCACTGAAGCTTTCTTT. Protein: CASSDREQGSRATEAFF.

This clone was seen a handful of times. The V gene is TRBV5-1, the J gene TRBJ2-6, with 7 bases identical to TRBD2. This CDR3 contains 18 residues. From germline, CDR1 is SGHRS and CDR2 YFSETQ. With 0 bases clipped from V and 0 bases from J, the junction kept 6 bases outside the gene matches. CDR3 DNA sequence: TGCGCCAGCAGCTTGGGAGCGGGGCAGTCCTCTGGGGCCAACGTCCTGACTTTC. Translation gives CASSLGAGQSSGANVLTF. Based on the CDR3 plus reference TRBV5-1 and TRBJ2-6, the full variable domain is KAGVTQTPRYLIKTRGQQVTLSCSPISGHRSVSWYQQTPGQGLQFLFEYFSETQRNKGNFPGRFSGRQFSNSRSEMNVSTLELGDSALYLCASSLGAGQSSGANVLTFGAGSRLTVL.

The chain combines TRBV7-2 with TRBJ1-1, with D perhaps TRBD1 (5 bases). The CDR3 has 15 residues. Trimming stripped 5 bases from V and 5 bases from J, with 18 bases between. Per the germline V gene, CDR1 is SGHTA and CDR2 is FQGNSA. CDR3 sequence (DNA): TGTGCCAGCAGCGCCTTTGCGGGCAGGGATACTGAAGCTTTCTTT. Its protein product is CASSAFAGRDTEAFF.

The V call is TRBV29-1, the J call TRBJ1-1; D is unclear. Per germline, CDR1 SQVTM and CDR2 ANQGSEA. The CDR3 has 15 amino acids. The V and J ends lost 5 bases and 1 base respectively, with 17 bases between them. The CDR3 spells CSVHPQAGPNTEAFF. The CDR3 DNA reads TGCAGCGTTCACCCCCAGGCGGGTCCGAACACTGAAGCTTTCTTT.

The chain joins TRBV30 to TRBJ1-6; tentatively, D is TRBD1 (6 bases). Trimming removed 4 bases from V and 7 bases from J, with 14 bases in between. The CDR3 length is 14 residues. The germline V gene encodes CDR1 GTSNPN and CDR2 SVGIG (reference sequence). As DNA, the CDR3 is TGTGCCTGGACCTTAGGGGGTCTGAATTCACCCCTCCACTTT. Translation gives CAWTLGGLNSPLHF.

The chain recombines TRBV2 with TRBJ2-2; TRBD1 matches 8 bases. With V trimmed by 8 bases and J by 6 bases, 8 bases remained unmatched. The CDR3 contains 14 residues. Germline V gene data show CDR1 as SNHLY and CDR2 as FYNNEI. CDR3 sequence reads: CASDMTGVAGELFF. For the CDR3, the DNA is TGTGCCAGCGACATGACAGGGGTGGCCGGGGAGCTGTTTTTT. The entire variable domain, with the rest obtained from reference TRBV2 and TRBJ2-2, is as follows: EPEVTQTPSHQVTQMGQEVILRCVPISNHLYFYWYRQILGQKVEFLVSFYNNEISEKSEIFDDQFSVERPDGSNFTLKIRSTKLEDSAMYFCASDMTGVAGELFFGEGSRLTVL.

This rearrangement joins TRBV27 to TRBJ2-7, with 10 bases that match TRBD2. Germline V CDR1 and CDR2: MNHEY, SMNVEV (reference sequence). V trimming: 6 bases; J trimming: 4 bases; junction bases outside the gene matches: 12. This CDR3 has 16 amino acids. The CDR3 is CASRGGASGGPYEQYF. For the CDR3, the DNA is TGTGCCAGCAGAGGCGGGGCTAGCGGGGGTCCGTACGAGCAGTACTTC.

The chain is built from TRBV7-9 and TRBJ1-5, with 7 positions matching TRBD1. Germline values: CDR1 SEHNR, CDR2 FQNEAQ (reference sequence). The CDR3 extends over 14 amino acids. Germline trimming cut 3 bases from V and 4 bases from J; bases unmatched to any gene: 3. The CDR3 DNA sequence: TGTGCCAGCAGCTTGGGACAGACAAATCAGCCCCAGCATTTT. Translation: CASSLGQTNQPQHF.

This rearrangement joins TRBV6-2 or TRBV6-3 to TRBJ1-2; D ambiguous. The V end lost 0 bases, the J end lost 8 bases, and 22 bases lay between the germline ends. The CDR3 consists of 17 residues. Germline V gene data show CDR1 as MNHEY and CDR2 as SVGEGT. The CDR3 nucleotides read TGTGCCAGCAGTTACTCAACCGCGGGGAATATAGTCGCCGGCTACACCTTC. Its translation is CASSYSTAGNIVAGYTF.

This chain uses TRBV7-2 with TRBJ1-2, with D perhaps TRBD1 (6 bases). CDR1 and CDR2 (germline): SGHTA, FQGNSA. The CDR3 runs 14 residues. Trimming stripped 1 base from V and 0 bases from J, with 6 bases between. The CDR3 is CASSLGTANYGYTF. The DNA of the CDR3 is TGTGCCAGCAGCTTAGGGACAGCTAACTATGGCTACACCTTC.

The chain joins TRBV6-5 to TRBJ2-1; the D is unclear. The ends were cut back, 6 bases at V and 0 bases at J, with 6 bases in the middle. Germline assignment: CDR1 MNHEY and CDR2 SVGAGI. The CDR3 sequence is 13 residues long. CDR3 coding DNA: TGTGCCAGCAGCGGAGTCTCCTACAATGAGCAGTTCTTC. Residues: CASSGVSYNEQFF.

The chain combines TRBV5-6 with TRBJ1-5; TRBD1 agrees at 9 bases. With 1 base clipped from V and 2 bases from J, the junction kept 1 base outside the gene matches. Germline CDR1 is SGHDT and CDR2 is YYEEEE. This CDR3 contains 15 residues. CDR3 in amino acids: CASSLRTGGNQPQHF. For the CDR3, the DNA is TGTGCCAGCAGCTTGAGGACAGGGGGCAATCAGCCCCAGCATTTT.

The chain couples TRBV9 to TRBJ2-5; perhaps TRBD2 as D (6 bases). Germline CDR1 is SGDLS and CDR2 is YYNGEE. This CDR3 spans 15 amino acids. The germline V and J ends were trimmed by 6 bases and 1 base, with 16 bases remaining between them. CDR3 nucleotide sequence: TGTGCCAGCACCTCAGCGGGCTACCCCCAAGAGACCCAGTACTTC. Its protein is CASTSAGYPQETQYF.

In this sample, this clone turned up once. The V call is TRBV24-1, the J call TRBJ2-1, with unresolved D. This CDR3 region has 12 residues. Deletions cut 9 bases from V and 7 bases from J, with 12 bases between. Germline V gene lookup returns CDR1 KGHDR and CDR2 SFDVKD. The CDR3: CATGRSWNEQFF. The CDR3 bases are TGTGCCACCGGCAGAAGTTGGAATGAGCAGTTCTTC.